These T cell receptor beta chains were read from a single sample in a study of T-cell memory formation after mild COVID-19. In TCRdb, the 5' RACE reads were re-called with MiXCR into one record per CDR3 protein. Among around 310,000 distinct CDR3 sequences listed, roughly an eighth were seen once. The sequencing input was PBMCs or a T cell subset sorted from them (not recorded which). The receptors were sampled from a man between 18 and 35 years old who had mild COVID-19 (a few samples of this study predate the infection). Cell type and time point are not known. The CDR3 runs from the conserved cysteine through the conserved F or W. The order of the fields is CDR3 DNA, CDR3 protein, J gene, CDR3 length, clone size, D gene, V gene. The D gene is left open where the match is weak. Clone size is shown for a subset of rows, as once, few, many or a class of expanded clone.

cdr3_nt: TGTGCCAGCAGCCGAGCGGGACCAGGGAGAAATACGCAGTATTTT
cdr3_aa: CASSRAGPGRNTQYF
j_call: TRBJ2-3
cdr3_length: 15
clone_size: many
d_call: TRBD2
v_call: TRBV7-6

cdr3_nt: TGCGCCAGCAGCTTCGGACAGGGGGCGGGAGATGGCTACACCTTC
cdr3_aa: CASSFGQGAGDGYTF
j_call: TRBJ1-2
cdr3_length: 15
clone_size: .
d_call: TRBD1
v_call: TRBV5-1

cdr3_nt: TGTGCCAGCAGCCAAGACCGGACAGGGGGCTTTTATGGCTACACCTTC
cdr3_aa: CASSQDRTGGFYGYTF
j_call: TRBJ1-2
cdr3_length: 16
clone_size: .
d_call: TRBD1
v_call: TRBV14

cdr3_nt: TGTGCCACCAGCAGGCAGGGGGCGTCTAATTCACCCCTCCACTTT
cdr3_aa: CATSRQGASNSPLHF
j_call: TRBJ1-6
cdr3_length: 15
clone_size: few
d_call: TRBD1
v_call: TRBV15

cdr3_nt: TGTGCCAGCAGCCCAAAGAGTGTCAGTTTCTCCTACAATGAGCAGTTCTTC
cdr3_aa: CASSPKSVSFSYNEQFF
j_call: TRBJ2-1
cdr3_length: 17
clone_size: .
d_call: .
v_call: TRBV11-2

cdr3_nt: TGTGCCAGCAGCTTAGTTGGGGACTTCATAAACTATGGCTACACCTTC
cdr3_aa: CASSLVGDFINYGYTF
j_call: TRBJ1-2
cdr3_length: 16
clone_size: .
d_call: .
v_call: TRBV7-8

cdr3_nt: TGTGCCAGCAGCGGCGGTGGACAGGGCCCAGATACGCAGTATTTT
cdr3_aa: CASSGGGQGPDTQYF
j_call: TRBJ2-3
cdr3_length: 15
clone_size: many
d_call: TRBD1
v_call: TRBV9

cdr3_nt: TGTGCCAGCAGCCAAGAAGAAGGTAGCGGGGCCAATGAGCAGTTCTTC
cdr3_aa: CASSQEEGSGANEQFF
j_call: TRBJ2-1
cdr3_length: 16
clone_size: .
d_call: TRBD2
v_call: TRBV4-2

cdr3_nt: TGCAGCGTGGGGTTGGAGACCCAGTACTTC
cdr3_aa: CSVGLETQYF
j_call: TRBJ2-5
cdr3_length: 10
clone_size: .
d_call: .
v_call: TRBV29-1

cdr3_nt: TGTGCCAGCTCACCAGGAGAGGGGAGAGAGACCCAGTACTTC
cdr3_aa: CASSPGEGRETQYF
j_call: TRBJ2-5
cdr3_length: 14
clone_size: .
d_call: .
v_call: TRBV18

cdr3_nt: TGTGCCACCCAATACCAAGATACGCAGTATTTT
cdr3_aa: CATQYQDTQYF
j_call: TRBJ2-3
cdr3_length: 11
clone_size: .
d_call: .
v_call: TRBV10-3

cdr3_nt: TGTGCCAGCAGCACCCTGGCCTCCTTAGGGGACACTGAAGCTTTCTTT
cdr3_aa: CASSTLASLGDTEAFF
j_call: TRBJ1-1
cdr3_length: 16
clone_size: .
d_call: .
v_call: TRBV9

cdr3_nt: TGTGCCAGCAGTCGCACCCGGGACAGAGGTGGAAACACCATATATTTT
cdr3_aa: CASSRTRDRGGNTIYF
j_call: TRBJ1-3
cdr3_length: 16
clone_size: few
d_call: TRBD1
v_call: TRBV12-3/TRBV12-4

cdr3_nt: TGTGCCAGCAGTGAAGGGGGGCGGAATGGCTACACCTTC
cdr3_aa: CASSEGGRNGYTF
j_call: TRBJ1-2
cdr3_length: 13
clone_size: .
d_call: .
v_call: TRBV2

cdr3_nt: TGCAGCGTGTCCCCCGGGACAGATCAGCCCCAGCATTTT
cdr3_aa: CSVSPGTDQPQHF
j_call: TRBJ1-5
cdr3_length: 13
clone_size: .
d_call: TRBD1
v_call: TRBV29-1

cdr3_nt: TGTGCCAGCAGCCCCGGGACAGGGAGCTCCTATAATTCACCCCTCCACTTT
cdr3_aa: CASSPGTGSSYNSPLHF
j_call: TRBJ1-6
cdr3_length: 17
clone_size: .
d_call: TRBD1
v_call: TRBV5-6

cdr3_nt: TGTGCCAGCAGCCAAGATCCCGGACAGTATCAAGAGACCCAGTACTTC
cdr3_aa: CASSQDPGQYQETQYF
j_call: TRBJ2-5
cdr3_length: 16
clone_size: few
d_call: .
v_call: TRBV4-2

cdr3_nt: TGTGCCAGCAGCTTCGATTTCCCAGGGGTGTCGCAGCGTGGCTACACCTTC
cdr3_aa: CASSFDFPGVSQRGYTF
j_call: TRBJ1-2
cdr3_length: 17
clone_size: .
d_call: .
v_call: TRBV7-2

cdr3_nt: TGTGCCAGCTCTGCCATTCCGGGACAGACGTCCTACGAGCAGTACTTC
cdr3_aa: CASSAIPGQTSYEQYF
j_call: TRBJ2-7
cdr3_length: 16
clone_size: few
d_call: TRBD1
v_call: TRBV18

cdr3_nt: TGTGCCAGCAGCCCCAGGGCAGATACGCAGTATTTT
cdr3_aa: CASSPRADTQYF
j_call: TRBJ2-3
cdr3_length: 12
clone_size: many
d_call: .
v_call: TRBV7-6

cdr3_nt: TGCAGCGGCATGACGGGAAACACTGAAGCTTTCTTT
cdr3_aa: CSGMTGNTEAFF
j_call: TRBJ1-1
cdr3_length: 12
clone_size: .
d_call: .
v_call: TRBV29-1

cdr3_nt: TGTGCCACCGCCACGGGGGAGACCCAGTACTTC
cdr3_aa: CATATGETQYF
j_call: TRBJ2-5
cdr3_length: 11
clone_size: .
d_call: .
v_call: TRBV19

cdr3_nt: TGTGCCAGCAGTTCTACTACGGGCGGACAGGGCCACGGGGAGCTGTTTTTT
cdr3_aa: CASSSTTGGQGHGELFF
j_call: TRBJ2-2
cdr3_length: 17
clone_size: .
d_call: TRBD1
v_call: TRBV11-2